These 9 T cell receptor beta chains share one sample of origin, sequenced in a study of T-cell reconstitution after alpha-beta-depleted transplantation in children. Unique molecular identifiers were incorporated during preparation of the TCRbeta library. TCRdb fed the PCR reads into MiXCR, producing one record per CDR3 protein. The sample consists of around 960,000 distinct CDR3 sequences, under 30% of them appearing once. Sequencing used PBMCs, mostly from graft donor cells, obtained 360 days after TCRalphabeta/CD19-depleted stem cell transplant. The receptors were gathered from a boy younger than two who had a stem cell transplant for SCID, so the T cells may come from the graft donor.

This clonotype showed up just a few times. The chain couples TRBV5-1 to TRBJ2-3, with 10 nucleotides matching TRBD1. V dropped 4 bases and J dropped 6; count of bases not matched to a gene: 8. The CDR3 totals 15 residues. CDR1 is SGHRS and CDR2 is YFSETQ in the germline V gene. The chain's CDR3 is CASSPTRTGGDTQYF. CDR3 coding DNA: TGCGCCAGCAGCCCTACTAGGACAGGGGGTGATACGCAGTATTTT.

This clonotype was counted a few times. The J gene is TRBJ1-2, the V gene TRBV29-1; D is unclear. This CDR3 is 12 amino acids long. The germline V gene encodes CDR1 SQVTM and CDR2 ANQGSEA. The germline V and J ends were trimmed by 1 base and 8 bases, with 11 bases remaining between them. In nucleotides, the CDR3 is TGCAGCGTTGAAGCAGGAACGTTGGGCTACACCTTC. Amino acid sequence: CSVEAGTLGYTF. The full variable domain, rest sourced from reference TRBV29-1 and TRBJ1-2, is SAVISQKPSRDICQRGTSLTIQCQVDSQVTMMFWYRQQPGQSLTLIATANQGSEATYESGFVIDKFPISRPNLTFSTLTVSNMSPEDSSIYLCSVEAGTLGYTFGSGTRLTVV.

The chain couples TRBV3-1 to TRBJ2-1; D ambiguous. CDR3 length: 16 amino acids. Trimming left V 1 base short and J 0 bases short, with 10 bases between. Germline V gene data show CDR1 as LGHDT and CDR2 as YNNKEL (reference sequence). The CDR3 coding sequence is TGTGCCAGCAGCCAAGTTCGGAAGAGCTCCTACAATGAGCAGTTCTTC. It translates to CASSQVRKSSYNEQFF.

This clonotype was detected only a few times. The chain has TRBV29-1 and TRBJ2-1; no definite D call. The CDR3 runs 14 residues. From germline, CDR1 is SQVTM and CDR2 ANQGSEA. V was shortened by 7 bases and J by 5 bases, with 18 bases between the two germline ends. In DNA, the CDR3 is TGCAGCGCCCTGAAGGCGAACAGAGACAATGAGCAGTTCTTC. It yields the protein CSALKANRDNEQFF.

This clonotype was recorded many times. The chain uses TRBV5-1 and TRBJ2-1; 7 bases are shared with TRBD2. This CDR3 comprises 16 residues. Germline V gene data show CDR1 as SGHRS and CDR2 as YFSETQ. V lost 2 bases, J lost 2 bases, and 7 bases stayed unmatched. The CDR3: CASSFRGDVTYNEQFF. The CDR3 region has the DNA TGCGCCAGCAGCTTCCGGGGGGATGTTACCTACAATGAGCAGTTCTTC.

The CDR3 here is CASSLVDRAGELFF. CDR3 in DNA: TGTGCCAGCAGCTTAGTGGACCGGGCCGGGGAGCTGTTTTTT. This chain uses TRBV7-8 with TRBJ2-2, with no clear D. The CDR3 is 14 amino acids. Germline-derived CDR1 and CDR2 are SGHVS and FQNEAQ. V lost 1 base to trimming and J lost 6 bases, with 9 bases between them.

The chain uses TRBV27 and TRBJ2-7; D remains ambiguous. With 0 bases removed from V and 0 bases from J, the gap between germline ends came to 9 bases. This CDR3 spans 15 amino acids. The germline V gene has CDR1 MNHEY and CDR2 SMNVEV (reference sequence). CDR3 DNA sequence: TGTGCCAGCAGTTTATCGACCCCATTCTCCTACGAGCAGTACTTC. Encoded protein: CASSLSTPFSYEQYF.

This chain uses TRBV7-9 with TRBJ1-1, with D possibly being TRBD1 (6 bases). The CDR3 extends over 14 amino acids. Looked up from germline, CDR1 is SEHNR and CDR2 is FQNEAQ (reference sequence). Trimming removed 1 base at V and 1 base at J, with 7 bases between. CDR3 amino acids: CASSLEGENTEAFF. CDR3 nucleotides: TGTGCCAGCAGCTTAGAGGGGGAGAACACTGAAGCTTTCTTT.

The table lists this clonotype with a count of one. The chain couples TRBV7-2 to TRBJ1-1; D may be TRBD1 (5 bases). CDR3 length: 16 residues. Trimming stripped 4 bases from V and 3 bases from J, with 18 bases between. CDR1 is SGHTA and CDR2 is FQGNSA in the germline V gene. In DNA form, the CDR3 reads TGTGCCAGCAGCTCGCAGGGTCTCCGTATTTACACTGAAGCTTTCTTT. Amino acids: CASSSQGLRIYTEAFF.